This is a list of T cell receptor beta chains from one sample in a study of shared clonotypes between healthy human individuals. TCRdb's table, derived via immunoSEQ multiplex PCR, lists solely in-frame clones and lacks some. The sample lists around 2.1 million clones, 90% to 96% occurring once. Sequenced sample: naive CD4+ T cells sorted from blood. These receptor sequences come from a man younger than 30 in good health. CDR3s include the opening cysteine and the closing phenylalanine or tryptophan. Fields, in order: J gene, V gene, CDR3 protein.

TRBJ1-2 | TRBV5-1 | CASSPGTGVGHGYTF
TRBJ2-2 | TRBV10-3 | CAISESRTGELFF
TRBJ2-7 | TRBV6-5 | CASSRQGSEQYF
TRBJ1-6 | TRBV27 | CASSLGTGNSPLHF
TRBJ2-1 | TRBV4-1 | CASSHPAGGLGNEQFF
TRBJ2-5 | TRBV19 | CASSSSGGETQYF
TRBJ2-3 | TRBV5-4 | CASSHVSPGTDTQYF
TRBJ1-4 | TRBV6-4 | CARENTVALYETMVCEKLFF
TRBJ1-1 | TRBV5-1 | CASSITGGTEAFF
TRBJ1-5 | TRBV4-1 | CASSPPTGGSTGNQPQHF
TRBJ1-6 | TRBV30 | CAWSAYAGTGGNSPLHF
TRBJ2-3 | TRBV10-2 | CASSESSGRLAGLWDTQYF